The next 23 T cell receptor beta chains were all read from a single sample in a study of blood T cell repertoires in COVID-19. Clones were sequenced by immunoSEQ multiplex PCR, and TCRdb holds only the in-frame ones, with some missing. The sample has some 260,000 clones; roughly 85% are singletons. Specimen: peripheral blood. The receptor set was obtained from a woman in her late teens or twenties with acute or convalescent COVID-19.

The V call is TRBV28, the J call TRBJ2-1; 9 bases fit TRBD1. The junction had 4 bases not matched to a gene; V was cut back by 4 bases and J by 12 bases. The CDR3 runs 12 residues. Germline loops: CDR1 MDHEN, CDR2 SYDVKM. As DNA, the CDR3 is TGTGCCAGCAGTTGGGAGACAGGGGGGCAGTTCTTC. This codes for CASSWETGGQFF.

This chain connects TRBV21-1 to TRBJ1-1; the D segment call TRBD1 is taken from the table without a DNA check. TRBV21-1 is a recognized pseudogene. The CDR3 is 16 amino acids. CDR3 sequence: CASSWLTGARGTEAFF. Written as DNA, the CDR3 is TGTGCCAGCAGCTGGTTGACTGGGGCGCGAGGCACTGAAGCTTTCTTT.

The chain employs TRBV5-1 and TRBJ2-7, with a tentative D call TRBD1 (5 bases). The CDR3 has 17 amino acids. Germline CDR1 reads SGHRS; CDR2 reads YFSETQ. The V gene lost 4 bases and the J gene lost 3 bases, with 23 bases spanning the gap. As DNA, the CDR3 is TGCGCCAGCAGCCCGGCGGACACCATCGCAAGATTCTACGAGCAGTACTTC. Amino acid sequence: CASSPADTIARFYEQYF. The entire variable domain, with the rest obtained from reference TRBV5-1 and TRBJ2-7, is as follows: KAGVTQTPRYLIKTRGQQVTLSCSPISGHRSVSWYQQTPGQGLQFLFEYFSETQRNKGNFPGRFSGRQFSNSRSEMNVSTLELGDSALYLCASSPADTIARFYEQYFGPGTRLTVT.

The V gene is TRBV10-3, the J gene TRBJ1-3, with 7 bases fitting TRBD1. The CDR3 totals 15 residues. Per germline, CDR1 ENHRY and CDR2 SYGVKD. V was pared by 2 bases and J by 4 bases, with 5 bases of the junction left unmatched. CDR3 in DNA: TGTGCCATCAGTGAGGTGACAGGGTTGGGAAACACCATATATTTT. Its translation is CAISEVTGLGNTIYF.

V usage is TRBV5-1 and J usage is TRBJ2-6, with 7 bases aligning to TRBD1. This CDR3 spans 18 amino acids. V was pared by 4 bases and J by 0 bases, with 10 bases of the junction left unmatched. Per the germline V gene, CDR1 is SGHRS and CDR2 is YFSETQ. The CDR3 nucleotides read TGCGCCAGCAGCCCGGACGGACAGGCACGCTCTGGGGCCAACGTCCTGACTTTC. It yields the protein CASSPDGQARSGANVLTF.

V gene TRBV5-1 combines with J gene TRBJ1-1; 9 bases are a match to TRBD1. This CDR3 contains 14 residues. V lost 4 bases and J lost 3; bases outside the gene matches: 4. Per germline, CDR1 SGHRS and CDR2 YFSETQ. The CDR3 region is CASSVRQGDTEAFF. The CDR3 bases are TGCGCCAGCAGCGTTCGACAGGGGGACACTGAAGCTTTCTTT.

This chain uses TRBV28 with TRBJ2-7; TRBD2 matches 10 bases. Losses at the gene ends were 3 bases for V and 5 bases for J; bases not matched to a gene: 4. The V gene's germline CDR1 is MDHEN and CDR2 SYDVKM. CDR3 length: 14 residues. The CDR3 reads CASSFPSGRHEQYF. The CDR3 bases are TGTGCCAGCAGTTTTCCTAGCGGGAGACACGAGCAGTACTTC.

The chain uses TRBV7-9 and TRBJ1-2, with 8 bases matching TRBD1. Germline V lookup: CDR1 SEHNR, CDR2 FQNEAQ (reference sequence). V lost 5 bases and J lost 4; bases outside the gene matches: 9. The CDR3 loop spans 15 amino acids. The CDR3 reads CASSPGQAIAYGYTF. As DNA, the CDR3 is TGTGCCAGCAGCCCGGGACAGGCAATTGCCTATGGCTACACCTTC.

A single count supports this clone. V and J are TRBV9 and TRBJ2-1; the D gene is possibly TRBD2 (6 bases). V lost 4 bases to trimming and J lost 7 bases, with 12 bases between them. The V gene's germline CDR1 is SGDLS and CDR2 YYNGEE. The CDR3 contains 13 residues. CDR3 in amino acids: CASSTRDWNEQFF. The CDR3 nucleotides are TGTGCCAGCAGCACCCGGGACTGGAATGAGCAGTTCTTC.

This sequence joins TRBV10-3 and TRBJ2-1; D remains ambiguous. With 2 bases removed from V and 0 bases from J, the gap between germline ends came to 8 bases. The CDR3 totals 15 residues. Germline V gene lookup returns CDR1 ENHRY and CDR2 SYGVKD. The CDR3 nucleotides read TGTGCCATCAGTGAGCCCCGGAGCTCCTACAATGAGCAGTTCTTC. It specifies CAISEPRSSYNEQFF.

The chain recombines TRBV5-5 with TRBJ2-5; 13 bases line up with TRBD2. This CDR3 is built from 19 residues. Germline CDR1 SGHKS, CDR2 YYEKEE (reference sequence). Unmatched junction bases numbered 16, after V lost 3 bases and J lost 5 bases. The CDR3 DNA reads as TGTGCCAGCAGCTCTAACCCGGGACTAGCGGGAAGCAGAGGGGAGACCCAGTACTTC. Translated: CASSSNPGLAGSRGETQYF.

V and J are TRBV6-6 and TRBJ1-6, with a weak D call TRBD1 (5 bases). V lost 6 bases, J lost 9 bases, and 15 bases lay in between. CDR1 and CDR2 (germline): MNHNY, SVGAGI (reference sequence). This CDR3 is 14 amino acids long. The CDR3 region is CASSHAQGGSPLHF. CDR3 nucleotide sequence: TGTGCCAGCAGCCACGCGCAGGGCGGTTCACCCCTCCACTTT.

The chain is built from TRBV19 and TRBJ2-1; TRBD1 aligns across 9 bases. Germline CDR1 reads LNHDA; CDR2 reads SQIVND (reference sequence). The CDR3 contains 13 residues. The trim removed 4 bases at V and 10 bases at J, leaving 5 bases unmatched. The CDR3 nucleotides are TGTGCCAGTAGTAAGACAGGGGGTGGGGAGCAGTTCTTC. It is translated as CASSKTGGGEQFF.

The chain recombines TRBV27 with TRBJ1-2; no definite D call. CDR1 is MNHEY and CDR2 is SMNVEV in the germline V gene (reference sequence). Deletions cut 5 bases from V and 2 bases from J, with 9 bases between. CDR3 size: 13 residues. The CDR3 DNA reads as TGTGCCAGCAGTCTCCGGGGAAACTATGGCTACACCTTC. Protein sequence: CASSLRGNYGYTF.

This chain uses TRBV6-2 or TRBV6-3 with TRBJ2-1; TRBD2 aligns across 8 bases. Trimming removed 5 bases from V and 7 bases from J; junction bases left unmatched: 7. The CDR3 runs to 14 residues. Germline V gives CDR1 MNHEY, CDR2 SVGEGT. CDR3 sequence: CASSGLAGPNEQFF. For the CDR3, the DNA is TGTGCCAGCAGTGGCCTAGCGGGCCCGAATGAGCAGTTCTTC.

This clone appeared many times. This same CDR3 is encoded by further DNA sequences in the sample. The chain couples TRBV28 to TRBJ1-5; 7 positions agree with TRBD1. J lost 0 bases, V lost 6 bases, and 5 bases had no gene match. Germline lookup yields CDR1 MDHEN and CDR2 SYDVKM. The CDR3 contains 15 residues. CDR3 sequence (DNA): TGTGCCAGCAGGAGGGACAGCCCTAGCAATCAGCCCCAGCATTTT. It specifies CASRRDSPSNQPQHF.

The rearrangement joins TRBV9 to TRBJ1-1; no firm D call. The germline V gene has CDR1 SGDLS and CDR2 YYNGEE. There are 13 residues in the CDR3. Trimming removed 0 bases from V and 4 bases from J, with 7 bases in between. This CDR3 is CASSVVGSTEAFF. CDR3 coding DNA: TGTGCCAGCAGCGTAGTAGGGAGCACTGAAGCTTTCTTT.

This clone was counted only a few times. The J gene is TRBJ2-5, the V gene TRBV5-5, with TRBD2 matching over 16 bases. CDR1 is SGHKS and CDR2 is YYEKEE in the germline V gene (reference sequence). V shed 3 bases and J 6 bases; nucleotides not matched to a gene: 8. The CDR3 runs to 17 residues. The CDR3 region has the DNA TGTGCCAGCAGCTCGGGACTAGCGGGAGGGCCGGTAAAGACCCAGTACTTC. It encodes CASSSGLAGGPVKTQYF.

This clone was seen once. This chain uses TRBV7-8 with TRBJ1-6; maybe TRBD1 (6 bases). Germline CDR1 is SGHVS and CDR2 is FQNEAQ. Trimming cost V 5 bases and J 0 bases, with 11 bases left between them. CDR3 size: 16 residues. The DNA of the CDR3 is TGTGCCAGCAGCCGAACAGGGAGCTCCTATAATTCACCCCTCCACTTT. It translates to CASSRTGSSYNSPLHF.

J is TRBJ2-1 and V is TRBV5-1; 15 bases are a match to TRBD2. This CDR3 is built from 16 residues. Germline lookup yields CDR1 SGHRS and CDR2 YFSETQ. V dropped 4 bases and J dropped 7; count of bases not matched to a gene: 6. As DNA, the CDR3 is TGCGCCAGCAGCCCCCCTGGGACTAGCGGGAGGAATGAGCAGTTCTTC. Residues: CASSPPGTSGRNEQFF.

V usage is TRBV4-3 and J usage is TRBJ1-2, with a weak D call TRBD1 (5 bases). V was clipped by 0 bases and J by 8 bases, with 10 bases between them. Germline loops: CDR1 LGHNA, CDR2 YSLEER. CDR3 length: 13 residues. The CDR3 is CASSQESWGGYTF. As DNA, the CDR3 is TGCGCCAGCAGCCAAGAATCTTGGGGCGGCTACACCTTC.

The chain employs TRBV14 and TRBJ2-7; the match to TRBD1 covers 7 bases. V dropped 0 bases and J dropped 6; count of bases not matched to a gene: 8. Germline V gene lookup returns CDR1 SGHDN and CDR2 FVKESK. This CDR3 spans 15 amino acids. The CDR3 protein is CASSQDIDRVGEQYF. CDR3 sequence (DNA): TGTGCCAGCAGCCAAGATATTGACAGGGTGGGCGAGCAGTACTTC.

This clone was detected a few times. The CDR3 reads CASRDQGGYTF. The CDR3 DNA sequence: TGTGCCAGCAGAGACCAGGGTGGCTACACCTTC. The V gene is TRBV9, the J gene TRBJ1-2, with D perhaps TRBD1 (5 bases). Germline V lookup: CDR1 SGDLS, CDR2 YYNGEE. This CDR3 region has 11 residues. V lost 5 bases and J 7 bases, leaving 9 bases between the germline ends.